This entry lists 9 T cell receptor beta chains sequenced from one sample in a study of blood T cell repertoires in COVID-19. Assay: immunoSEQ multiplex PCR; the TCRdb copy retains only in-frame clones and omits some. This table holds 200,000 to 250,000 clones, 80% to 85% found once. The sequenced material came from peripheral blood. The receptor set was obtained from a man aged 25 to 40 with active or convalescent COVID-19.

The chain joins TRBV7-9 to TRBJ2-1; 14 bases fit TRBD2. J was trimmed by 9 bases and V by 5 bases; bases with no gene match: 9. Germline assignment: CDR1 SEHNR and CDR2 FQNEAQ (reference sequence). CDR3 length: 16 amino acids. CDR3: CASSTGLAGGRGEQFF. CDR3 DNA sequence: TGTGCCAGCAGCACAGGACTAGCGGGAGGCCGGGGTGAGCAGTTCTTC.

V and J are TRBV5-3 and TRBJ2-1; no clear D. TRBV5-3 is an open reading frame whose function is uncertain. This CDR3 is 13 amino acids long. V gave up 4 bases and J gave up 9 bases, with 14 bases separating them. The CDR3 bases are TGTGCCAGAAGCCGTCCCGTCCCCTCTGAGCAGTTCTTC. Translated, it gives CARSRPVPSEQFF.

CDR3 sequence reads: CASSEGGPRQETQYF. CDR3 DNA: TGTGCCAGCAGCGAGGGGGGGCCGAGGCAAGAGACCCAGTACTTC. This chain uses TRBV9 with TRBJ2-5; D is possibly TRBD2 (7 bases). This CDR3 has 15 amino acids. In germline, CDR1 is SGDLS, CDR2 YYNGEE. Trimming pared 3 bases from V and 2 bases from J, leaving 14 bases between.

The rearrangement uses TRBV5-4 and TRBJ2-7, with 7 bases that match TRBD2. CDR1 is SGHNT, CDR2 YYREEE, per germline (reference sequence). This CDR3 has 15 residues. The V and J ends lost 0 bases and 3 bases, in that order; junction bases with no gene match: 6. CDR3 in amino acids: CASSLDGGGNYEQYF. For the CDR3, the DNA is TGTGCCAGCAGCTTGGATGGGGGAGGGAACTACGAGCAGTACTTC.

The J gene is TRBJ1-5, the V gene TRBV6-5; TRBD1 might be the D (5 bases). V was clipped by 4 bases and J by 7 bases, with 14 bases between them. The CDR3 runs 14 residues. CDR1 is MNHEY and CDR2 is SVGAGI in the germline V gene. CDR3 protein: CASSSEGRGQPQHF. The CDR3 DNA reads as TGTGCCAGCAGTTCGGAGGGGCGAGGACAGCCCCAGCATTTT.

The chain combines TRBV27 with TRBJ2-4; weak D call: TRBD2 (5 bases). Germline CDR1 MNHEY, CDR2 SMNVEV (reference sequence). V lost 0 bases to trimming and J lost 0 bases, with 6 bases between them. This CDR3 has 15 residues. The CDR3 DNA sequence: TGTGCCAGCAGTTTATCCGGGGTAGCCAAAAACATTCAGTACTTC. Translated, it gives CASSLSGVAKNIQYF.

V is TRBV28 and J is TRBJ2-5; tentative D call: TRBD2 (5 bases). The CDR3 length is 14 residues. V lost 7 bases, J lost 5 bases, and 17 bases lay in between. The germline V gene has CDR1 MDHEN and CDR2 SYDVKM. For the CDR3, the DNA is TGTGCCAGCACCAACGCACTAGAGCTGGAGACCCAGTACTTC. As protein: CASTNALELETQYF.

In this sample, this clone turned up a few times. The chain combines TRBV3-1 (or the pseudogene TRBV3-2) with TRBJ2-1; 11 nucleotides match TRBD2. The ends lost 4 bases at V and 2 bases at J; junction bases unmatched: 4. This CDR3 has 16 amino acids. Germline V gene data show CDR1 as LGHDT and CDR2 as YNNKEL (reference sequence). CDR3 region: CASSLAGGPTYNEQFF. The CDR3 DNA is TGTGCCAGCAGCCTAGCGGGGGGGCCGACCTACAATGAGCAGTTCTTC.

The chain uses TRBV28 and TRBJ2-7, with a tentative D call TRBD1 (8 bases). CDR1 and CDR2 (germline): MDHEN, SYDVKM. V was cut by 6 bases and J by 4 bases, with 22 bases left in between. This CDR3 is built from 16 residues. The CDR3 protein is CASRPRGDRIYYEQYF. In DNA, the CDR3 is TGTGCCAGCAGACCCCGGGGGGACAGGATTTATTACGAGCAGTACTTC.